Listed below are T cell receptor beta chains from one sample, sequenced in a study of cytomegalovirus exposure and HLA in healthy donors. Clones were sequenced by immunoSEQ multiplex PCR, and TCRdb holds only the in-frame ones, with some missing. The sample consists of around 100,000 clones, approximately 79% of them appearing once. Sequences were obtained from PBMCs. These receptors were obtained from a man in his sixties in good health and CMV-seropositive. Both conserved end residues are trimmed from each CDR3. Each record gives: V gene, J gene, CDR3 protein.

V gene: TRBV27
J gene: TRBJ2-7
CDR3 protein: ASSPGHGVAESYEQY

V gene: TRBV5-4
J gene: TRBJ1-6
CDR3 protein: ASSSRPGQGAGSPLH

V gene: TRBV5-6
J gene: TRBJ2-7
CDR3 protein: ASSLLRGFYEQY

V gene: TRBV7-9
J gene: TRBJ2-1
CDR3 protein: ASSLGRGRNNEQF

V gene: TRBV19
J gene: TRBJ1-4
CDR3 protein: ASSIGAGSRRQDEKLF

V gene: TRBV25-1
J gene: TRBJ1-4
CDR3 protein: ASSARGRANEKLF

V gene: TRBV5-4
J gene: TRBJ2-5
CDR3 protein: ASSFSGGGLAGTQY

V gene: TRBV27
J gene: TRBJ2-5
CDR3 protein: ASSFSGGVRTQY

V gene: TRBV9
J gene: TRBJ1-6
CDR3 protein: ASSVGGRGNSPLH

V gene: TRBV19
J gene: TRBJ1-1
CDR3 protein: ASSPGTGDYTEAF

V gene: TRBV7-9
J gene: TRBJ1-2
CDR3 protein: SSSFPTVNYGYT

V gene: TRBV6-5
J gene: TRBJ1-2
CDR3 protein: ASKATATFYGYT

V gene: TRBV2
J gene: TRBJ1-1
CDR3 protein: ASSEGGGKNTEAF

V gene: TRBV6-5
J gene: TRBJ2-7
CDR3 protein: ASSYDEVHEQY

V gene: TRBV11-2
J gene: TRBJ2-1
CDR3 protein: ASSLVLPSSGGAYNEQF

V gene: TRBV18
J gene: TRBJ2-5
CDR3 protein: ASSSSGQGGEQY

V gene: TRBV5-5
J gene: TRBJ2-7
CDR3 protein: ASRKQGSSYEQY

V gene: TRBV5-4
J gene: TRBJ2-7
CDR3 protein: ASSLGGGRSYEQY

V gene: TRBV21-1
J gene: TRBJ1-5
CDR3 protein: ASSIPGENMTLLVNQPQH

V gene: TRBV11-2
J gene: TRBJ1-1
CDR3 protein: ASSLLGTGLGTEAF

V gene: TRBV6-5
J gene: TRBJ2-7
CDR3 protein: ASSRTFSYEQY

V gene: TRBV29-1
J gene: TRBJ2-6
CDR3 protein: SVEQASGANVLT

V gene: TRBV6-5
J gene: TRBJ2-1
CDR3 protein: ASGGSGGTNEQF

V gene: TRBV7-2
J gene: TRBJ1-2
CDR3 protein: ASSPQGSGGYGYT

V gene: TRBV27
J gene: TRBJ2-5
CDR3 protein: ASSGLKERGGQETQY

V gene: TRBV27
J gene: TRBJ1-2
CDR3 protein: PRGPGEGYT

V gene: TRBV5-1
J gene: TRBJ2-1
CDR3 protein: ASSLGVAGRNNEQF

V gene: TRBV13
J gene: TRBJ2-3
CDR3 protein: ASSLLSGGADSDTQY

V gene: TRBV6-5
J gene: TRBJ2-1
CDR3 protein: ASSYRPAGGQNEQF